This record concerns one T cell receptor (beta chain) sequence. The target antigen is unknown. This sample was included in a study of identical twins. General study findings and limits: Excess twin sharing in beta out-of-frame sequences was weaker.

Through template switching, a universal primer site was introduced, and the cDNA contained unique molecular identifiers. TCRdb re-called the 5' RACE reads through MiXCR, storing one row per CDR3 protein. Here the sample spans about 530,000 distinct CDR3 sequences, about 16% being singletons. The CDR3 runs to 16 residues. Germline lookup yields CDR1 SGHRS and CDR2 YFSETQ. The ends lost 0 bases at V and 0 bases at J; junction bases unmatched: 4. This same sample was also taken into another study, of yellow fever vaccine responses in identical twins.

J is TRBJ1-1 and V is TRBV5-1; 8 nucleotides agree with TRBD1. This clonotype was sampled from a woman between 18 and 29 years old in good health. Material for sequencing was CD4+ T cells sorted from blood. This CDR3 reads CASSLVQGGMNTEAFF. In DNA form, the CDR3 reads TGCGCCAGCAGCTTGGTACAGGGGGGGATGAACACTGAAGCTTTCTTT.